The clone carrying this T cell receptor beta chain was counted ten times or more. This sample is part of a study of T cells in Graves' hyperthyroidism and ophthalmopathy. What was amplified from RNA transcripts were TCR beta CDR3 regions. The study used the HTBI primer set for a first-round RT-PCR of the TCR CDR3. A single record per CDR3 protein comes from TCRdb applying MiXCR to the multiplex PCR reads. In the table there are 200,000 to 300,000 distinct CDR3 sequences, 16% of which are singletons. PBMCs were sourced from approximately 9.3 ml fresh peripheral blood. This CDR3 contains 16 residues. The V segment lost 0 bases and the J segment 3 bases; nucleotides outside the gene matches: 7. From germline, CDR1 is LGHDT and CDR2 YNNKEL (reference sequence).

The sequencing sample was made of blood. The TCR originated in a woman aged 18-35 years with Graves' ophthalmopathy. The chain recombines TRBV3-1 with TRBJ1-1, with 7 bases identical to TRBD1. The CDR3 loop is CASSQDSRQGYTEAFF. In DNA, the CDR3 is TGTGCCAGCAGCCAAGATTCCCGACAGGGTTACACTGAAGCTTTCTTT.